The 30 T cell receptor beta chains below were found in one sample sequenced in a study of memory CD4+ T cells and cytomegalovirus serostatus. Single viable CD3+CD4+CD8-CD45RO+ cells were sorted as the memory CD4+ T cells. Sequenced by immunoSEQ multiplex PCR; TCRdb stores in-frame clones only, minus some. This table holds 45,000 or so clones, roughly 83% found once. Sequencing was done on a sample of memory CD4+ T cells from blood. These receptors originate from an adult in good health and CMV-seronegative.

This clone was counted once. V and J are TRBV7-6 and TRBJ1-3; possibly TRBD1 for D (6 bases). The CDR3 covers 14 residues. Trimming stripped 5 bases from V and 2 bases from J, with 10 bases between. CDR1 and CDR2 from the germline V gene are SGHVS and FNYEAQ. CDR3 DNA sequence: TGTGCCAGCAGCCGAACAGGGCCTGGAAACACCATATATTTT. It is translated as CASSRTGPGNTIYF.

J is TRBJ2-7 and V is TRBV9; a weak D match, TRBD1 (7 bases). This CDR3 has 14 amino acids. In germline, CDR1 is SGDLS, CDR2 YYNGEE. Trimming cost V 3 bases and J 7 bases, with 17 bases left between them. The CDR3 sequence is CASSALGGGGEQYF. In DNA form, the CDR3 reads TGTGCCAGCAGCGCCCTAGGAGGGGGCGGTGAGCAGTACTTC.

The genes are TRBV6-5 and TRBJ1-1; D remains ambiguous. CDR3 length: 14 residues. Between the trimmed V and J ends, which lost 2 bases and 4 bases, there was a span of 11 bases. Per the germline V gene, CDR1 is MNHEY and CDR2 is SVGAGI. CDR3 sequence reads: CASSYQSRTTEAFF. CDR3 nucleotides: TGTGCCAGCAGTTACCAAAGCCGGACCACTGAAGCTTTCTTT.

The V gene is TRBV7-8, the J gene TRBJ1-1, with TRBD1 matching 8 bases. Trimming at V came to 5 bases and at J to 4 bases, leaving 9 bases not matched to a gene. CDR3 length: 15 residues. CDR1 is SGHVS, CDR2 FQNEAQ, per germline. CDR3 coding DNA: TGTGCCAGCAGCCAGGCAATTGACAGGGGCACTGAAGCTTTCTTT. Its translation: CASSQAIDRGTEAFF.

The chain combines TRBV27 with TRBJ2-7; 8 bases map to TRBD1. CDR3 length equals 14 residues. Unmatched junction bases numbered 7, after V lost 4 bases and J lost 5 bases. Germline V lookup: CDR1 MNHEY, CDR2 SMNVEV (reference sequence). The CDR3, as DNA: TGTGCCAGCAGTTGGACAGGGTTCGACGACGAGCAGTACTTC. Residues: CASSWTGFDDEQYF.

J is TRBJ1-5 and V is TRBV2; 7 nucleotides agree with TRBD1. CDR1 and CDR2 from the germline V gene are SNHLY and FYNNEI. This CDR3 is built from 15 residues. V lost 5 bases, J lost 4 bases, and 8 bases stayed unmatched. CDR3 sequence reads: CASSRARGGNQPQHF. The DNA for the CDR3 is TGTGCCAGCAGTCGAGCCAGGGGGGGTAATCAGCCCCAGCATTTT.

This sequence joins TRBV10-2 and TRBJ2-2; D gene ambiguous. The CDR3 loop spans 10 amino acids. The V gene lost 6 bases and the J gene lost 6 bases, with 2 bases spanning the gap. Germline loops: CDR1 WSHSY, CDR2 SAAADI. In DNA, the CDR3 is TGCGCCAGCAGAGCCGGGGAGCTGTTTTTT. This translates into CASRAGELFF.

V is TRBV11-2 and J is TRBJ1-1; D is possibly TRBD1 (5 bases). This CDR3 comprises 13 residues. V shed 5 bases and J shed 4 bases, with 11 bases lying between them. Per germline, CDR1 SGHAT and CDR2 FQNNGV. The DNA for the CDR3 is TGTGCCAGCAGCCCAGACAGACTCACTGAAGCTTTCTTT. Translation: CASSPDRLTEAFF.

The V and J genes are TRBV5-4 and TRBJ1-1, with D possibly being TRBD1 (5 bases). Germline V lookup: CDR1 SGHNT, CDR2 YYREEE (reference sequence). This CDR3 has 12 amino acids. V was shortened by 5 bases and J by 6 bases, with 11 bases between the two germline ends. The CDR3 DNA follows: TGTGCCAGCAGTCCCCGGGACTCTGAAGCTTTCTTT. The encoded protein is CASSPRDSEAFF.

V is TRBV5-8 and J is TRBJ1-2; D is unclear. In germline, CDR1 is SGHTS, CDR2 YDEGEE. This CDR3 spans 14 amino acids. V dropped 1 base and J dropped 5 bases, with 12 bases sitting between them. In DNA form, the CDR3 reads TGTGCCAGCAGCTTGCGGACCCCGTCGTATGGCTACACCTTC. Translating gives CASSLRTPSYGYTF.

The V call is TRBV5-1, the J call TRBJ2-3, with D maybe TRBD2 (5 bases). V lost 4 bases, J lost 2 bases, and 11 bases lay in between. The CDR3 covers 14 residues. Germline V CDR1 and CDR2: SGHRS, YFSETQ. CDR3 nucleotide sequence: TGCGCCAGCAGCGACTCTAGCAACACAGATACGCAGTATTTT. This translates into CASSDSSNTDTQYF. Variable domain in full (rest from reference TRBV5-1 and TRBJ2-3): KAGVTQTPRYLIKTRGQQVTLSCSPISGHRSVSWYQQTPGQGLQFLFEYFSETQRNKGNFPGRFSGRQFSNSRSEMNVSTLELGDSALYLCASSDSSNTDTQYFGPGTRLTVL.

This chain joins TRBV9 and TRBJ2-2, with D tentatively TRBD1 (5 bases). Deletions cut 0 bases from V and 8 bases from J, with 14 bases between. The CDR3 runs 15 residues. Germline V gene sequence: CDR1 SGDLS, CDR2 YYNGEE. The CDR3 spells CASSVATGAAGELFF. For the CDR3, the DNA is TGTGCCAGCAGCGTAGCTACTGGGGCAGCTGGGGAGCTGTTTTTT.

The chain combines TRBV2 with TRBJ1-1; D is perhaps TRBD1 (5 bases). CDR1 and CDR2 from the germline V gene are SNHLY and FYNNEI. V lost 6 bases, J lost 11 bases, and 19 bases lay in between. The CDR3 consists of 13 residues. The CDR3 region has the DNA TGTGCCAGCAGGTCCAGGGTAACCAACCCGGCTTTCTTT. This sequence encodes CASRSRVTNPAFF.

The chain combines TRBV19 with TRBJ1-1; D possibly corresponds to TRBD1 (6 bases). CDR1 and CDR2 (germline): LNHDA, SQIVND (reference sequence). The CDR3 loop spans 13 amino acids. V lost 7 bases to trimming and J lost 7 bases, with 16 bases between them. The CDR3 region has the DNA TGTGCCAGTACTACAGGCGGGGGCAATGAAGCTTTCTTT. This gives the protein CASTTGGGNEAFF. Full variable domain (missing parts from reference TRBV19 and TRBJ1-1): DGGITQSPKYLFRKEGQNVTLSCEQNLNHDAMYWYRQDPGQGLRLIYYSQIVNDFQKGDIAEGYSVSREKKESFPLTVTSAQKNPTAFYLCASTTGGGNEAFFGQGTRLTVV.

As DNA, the CDR3 is TGTGCCAGCAGCCGGGGGGGGTTTGAAAAACTGTTTTTT. This encodes CASSRGGFEKLFF. V is TRBV7-8 and J is TRBJ1-4; perhaps TRBD1 as D (5 bases). The CDR3 consists of 13 residues. The ends were cut back, 5 bases at V and 7 bases at J, with 11 bases in the middle. Germline CDR1 is SGHVS and CDR2 is FQNEAQ.

This rearrangement joins TRBV10-2 to TRBJ1-3; D ambiguous. Germline V lookup: CDR1 WSHSY, CDR2 SAAADI. The CDR3 is 14 amino acids. V shed 2 bases and J shed 1 base, with 6 bases lying between them. CDR3 in amino acids: CASSEGTSGNTIYF. CDR3 DNA: TGCGCCAGCAGTGAGGGAACGTCTGGAAACACCATATATTTT.

The chain combines TRBV27 with TRBJ2-2; D possibly matches TRBD1 or TRBD2 (6 bases each). The V and J ends lost 3 bases and 3 bases respectively, with 11 bases between them. Germline assignment: CDR1 MNHEY and CDR2 SMNVEV (reference sequence). The CDR3 has 15 residues. The CDR3 coding sequence is TGTGCCAGCAGTTTTGGAGGGGGATACACCGGGGAGCTGTTTTTT. Translating gives CASSFGGGYTGELFF.

The rearrangement uses TRBV13 and TRBJ2-5, with 9 nucleotides matching TRBD1. CDR3 length: 15 residues. Trimming at V came to 3 bases and at J to 0 bases, leaving 2 bases not matched to a gene. Germline CDR1 PRHDT, CDR2 FYEKMQ (reference sequence). CDR3 nucleotide sequence: TGTGCCAGCAGCTTCGGGACAGGGTACCAAGAGACCCAGTACTTC. Protein: CASSFGTGYQETQYF.

This chain joins TRBV5-6 and TRBJ1-5; 7 nucleotides align to TRBD1. The V gene's germline CDR1 is SGHDT and CDR2 YYEEEE. This CDR3 region has 14 residues. Germline trimming cut 1 base from V and 4 bases from J; bases unmatched to any gene: 2. The CDR3 protein is CASSLRDRNQPQHF. The CDR3 DNA reads TGTGCCAGCAGCTTGCGGGACAGAAATCAGCCCCAGCATTTT.

The genes are TRBV7-2 and TRBJ1-2, with D hard to call. The CDR3 has 13 amino acids. Germline CDR1 and CDR2: SGHTA and FQGNSA. Trimming took off 4 bases at V and 4 bases at J, with 10 bases between the two ends. The CDR3 DNA sequence: TGTGCCAGCAGCTGGGATCGAGGCTATGGCTACACCTTC. Its translation is CASSWDRGYGYTF.

This chain uses TRBV10-1 with TRBJ1-4; unclear D gene. The CDR3 sequence is 11 residues long. The germline gives CDR1 WNHNN, CDR2 SYGVQD (reference sequence). The V end lost 6 bases, the J end lost 10 bases, and 9 bases lay between the germline ends. CDR3 bases: TGCGCCAGCAGAATGAAAGGAAAACTGTTTTTT. Translation: CASRMKGKLFF.

The chain employs TRBV7-9 and TRBJ2-5; D perhaps matches TRBD1 (5 bases). Trimming pared 1 base from V and 0 bases from J, leaving 6 bases between. Germline V gene data show CDR1 as SEHNR and CDR2 as FQNEAQ (reference sequence). This CDR3 is built from 14 residues. Written as DNA, the CDR3 is TGTGCCAGCAGCTTAGTAGGGGACCAAGAGACCCAGTACTTC. This encodes CASSLVGDQETQYF.

Comments on this clone: Other DNA sequences within the sample encode an identical CDR3. The genes are TRBV18 and TRBJ2-1; no definite D call. This CDR3 has 15 amino acids. Per the germline V gene, CDR1 is KGHSH and CDR2 is LQKENI. V shed 0 bases and J shed 2 bases, with 8 bases lying between them. For the CDR3, the DNA is TGTGCCAGCTCACCACCCAGTTTCGCCTACAATGAGCAGTTCTTC. Amino acids: CASSPPSFAYNEQFF.

This clone was seen a few times. J is TRBJ2-1 and V is TRBV6-5, with 12 bases matching TRBD2. V dropped 6 bases and J dropped 6; count of bases not matched to a gene: 6. Per the germline V gene, CDR1 is MNHEY and CDR2 is SVGAGI. The CDR3 extends over 15 amino acids. Written as DNA, the CDR3 is TGTGCCAGCAGGCCCTCTAGCGGGAGGGTCAATGAGCAGTTCTTC. Protein sequence: CASRPSSGRVNEQFF.

The chain is built from TRBV30 and TRBJ2-1; 9 bases are shared with TRBD2. V gave up 0 bases and J gave up 6 bases; unmatched junction bases: 6. The CDR3 is 15 residues long. From germline, CDR1 is GTSNPN and CDR2 SVGIG (reference sequence). The CDR3 protein is CAWSVGASGTNEQFF. In nucleotides, the CDR3 is TGTGCCTGGAGTGTAGGGGCTAGCGGGACCAATGAGCAGTTCTTC.

The chain joins TRBV5-1 to TRBJ1-2; possibly TRBD1 for D (6 bases). From germline, CDR1 is SGHRS and CDR2 YFSETQ. Trimming left V 6 bases short and J 6 bases short, with 15 bases between. This CDR3 is built from 13 residues. The CDR3 coding sequence is TGCGCCAGCACCTCGGAGGGGGTTGATGGCTACACCTTC. Encoded protein: CASTSEGVDGYTF.

The CDR3 DNA sequence: TGTGCCAGCGCCACTAGCGGAGAGGGAAATGAGCAGTTCTTC. It yields the protein CASATSGEGNEQFF. The chain uses TRBV18 and TRBJ2-1; 8 bases are a match to TRBD2. CDR3 length: 14 amino acids. Looked up from germline, CDR1 is KGHSH and CDR2 is LQKENI. Trimming cost V 8 bases and J 7 bases; bases outside gene matches: 10.

This clone showed up just a few times. The CDR3 region has the DNA TGTGCCAGCAGTGTGGCAACTGGAAACACCATATATTTT. Translated, it gives CASSVATGNTIYF. V and J are TRBV2 and TRBJ1-3; D unclear. Per germline, CDR1 SNHLY and CDR2 FYNNEI. The CDR3 is 13 residues long. Trimming shortened V by 4 bases and J by 2 bases, and 6 bases separated the two germline ends.

The J gene is TRBJ1-5, the V gene TRBV7-9; no reliable D call. V lost 1 base, J lost 3 bases, and 4 bases lay in between. Germline V gives CDR1 SEHNR, CDR2 FQNEAQ (reference sequence). The CDR3 loop spans 13 amino acids. The CDR3: CASSLDLNQPQHF. The CDR3 DNA reads TGTGCCAGCAGCTTAGACCTCAATCAGCCCCAGCATTTT. The full variable domain, rest sourced from reference TRBV7-9 and TRBJ1-5, is DTGVSQNPRHKITKRGQNVTFRCDPISEHNRLYWYRQTLGQGPEFLTYFQNEAQLEKSRLLSDRFSAERPKGSFSTLEIQRTEQGDSAMYLCASSLDLNQPQHFGDGTRLSIL.

This clone showed up just once. This rearrangement joins TRBV5-6 to TRBJ1-6, with D uncertain. This CDR3 comprises 15 residues. The germline V gene has CDR1 SGHDT and CDR2 YYEEEE. V gave up 0 bases and J gave up 5 bases, with 9 bases separating them. This CDR3 is CASSLVGVNNSPLHF. CDR3 bases: TGTGCCAGCAGCTTGGTCGGGGTTAATAATTCACCCCTCCACTTT.